The 4 T cell receptor beta chains below were found in one sample sequenced in a study of cytomegalovirus exposure and HLA in healthy donors. Primers included in the PCR were 60 Vbeta and 13 Jbeta primers. Sequenced by immunoSEQ multiplex PCR; TCRdb stores in-frame clones only, minus some. The data contain about 57,000 clones, around 82% of them seen just once; the ten biggest clones take up approximately 6%. Sequenced input: PBMCs. These receptors came from a male donor in good health and CMV-seronegative.

The V call is TRBV6-5, the J call TRBJ2-7; D remains ambiguous. Per the germline V gene, CDR1 is MNHEY and CDR2 is SVGAGI. V was cut by 2 bases and J by 0 bases, with 5 bases left in between. There are 13 residues in the CDR3. This CDR3 is CASSYRSSYEQYF. The CDR3, as DNA: TGTGCCAGCAGTTACCGGAGCTCCTACGAGCAGTACTTC.

The chain uses TRBV18 and TRBJ1-2; D is unclear. V gave up 6 bases and J gave up 5 bases, with 13 bases separating them. Germline V gene data show CDR1 as KGHSH and CDR2 as LQKENI. CDR3 size: 13 residues. The CDR3 DNA sequence: TGTGCCAGCTCCCAACCACAAGATTATGGCTACACCTTC. Residues: CASSQPQDYGYTF.

The V gene is TRBV29-1, the J gene TRBJ1-1, with D possibly being TRBD1 (5 bases). The germline V and J ends were trimmed by 6 bases and 1 base, with 9 bases remaining between them. Germline CDR1 and CDR2: SQVTM and ANQGSEA. The CDR3 runs 12 residues. The CDR3 protein is CSVTGQNTEAFF. Written as DNA, the CDR3 is TGCAGCGTCACAGGACAGAACACTGAAGCTTTCTTT.

The CDR3 DNA is TGTGCCAGCAGCTCGGACAGGGGTAACGAGCAGTACTTC. Encoded protein: CASSSDRGNEQYF. The chain links TRBV6-5 to TRBJ2-7; TRBD1 matches 9 bases. This CDR3 contains 13 residues. V gave up 6 bases and J gave up 5 bases; unmatched junction bases: 5. Germline-derived CDR1 and CDR2 are MNHEY and SVGAGI.